This T cell receptor (beta chain) was obtained from a study of blood T cell repertoires in COVID-19. Across the study: From the United States, Italy and Spain came samples of acute and convalescent COVID-19.

Germline V lookup: CDR1 SGHRS, CDR2 YFSETQ. The germline V and J ends were trimmed by 1 base and 2 bases, with 15 bases remaining between them. The CDR3 totals 17 residues. In the study's own analysis: Reference gene primer amplification yielded estimated nucleated cell counts. Sequenced by immunoSEQ multiplex PCR; TCRdb stores in-frame clones only, minus some. The D gene and trimming were derived from the DNA, and the V and J assignments and clone size from that table. The sample shows 85,000 to 100,000 clones, about 85% of them seen only once. Material for sequencing was peripheral blood. The TCR originated in a human donor in a cohort sampled during active COVID-19. The chain uses TRBV5-1 and TRBJ2-2; D possibly corresponds to TRBD1 (6 bases). The CDR3 protein is CASSLTRDRHNTGELFF. CDR3 coding DNA: TGCGCCAGCAGCTTGACCAGAGACAGGCACAACACCGGGGAGCTGTTTTTT. The full variable domain, with the rest looked up from reference TRBV5-1 and TRBJ2-2, is KAGVTQTPRYLIKTRGQQVTLSCSPISGHRSVSWYQQTPGQGLQFLFEYFSETQRNKGNFPGRFSGRQFSNSRSEMNVSTLELGDSALYLCASSLTRDRHNTGELFFGEGSRLTVL.